This is a list of T cell receptor beta chains from one sample in a study of blood T cell repertoires in COVID-19. Profiled with immunoSEQ multiplex PCR; TCRdb holds only in-frame clones, not every one. This sample carries roughly 100,000 clones, around four fifths of them seen once, and the ten largest clones take 15% to 20%. The sequencing sample was made of peripheral blood. Receptors were obtained from a woman in her seventies with acute or convalescent COVID-19. Both conserved end residues are part of each CDR3. The D gene is left open where the match is weak. Clone size appears in some rows only: once, few, many, or a class for an expanded clone.

J gene: TRBJ1-5; clone size: once; D gene: .; V gene: TRBV7-9; CDR3 protein: CASTNDMVGNQPQHF; CDR3 DNA: TGTGCCAGCACCAACGATATGGTAGGCAATCAGCCCCAGCATTTT
J gene: TRBJ1-1; clone size: .; D gene: .; V gene: TRBV11-2; CDR3 protein: CASSLRGLRGNTEAFF; CDR3 DNA: TGTGCCAGCAGCTTACGGGGGTTGAGGGGGAACACTGAAGCTTTCTTT
J gene: TRBJ1-6; clone size: many; D gene: .; V gene: TRBV30; CDR3 protein: CAWTGGQSYNSPLHF; CDR3 DNA: TGTGCCTGGACCGGTGGACAGAGCTATAATTCACCCCTCCACTTT
J gene: TRBJ2-1; clone size: few; D gene: TRBD1; V gene: TRBV7-2; CDR3 protein: CASSLRGGGQVYNEQFF; CDR3 DNA: TGTGCCAGCAGCTTGAGAGGGGGCGGGCAGGTCTACAATGAGCAGTTCTTC
J gene: TRBJ1-2; clone size: .; D gene: .; V gene: TRBV7-8; CDR3 protein: CASSLLQGPTGGYTF; CDR3 DNA: TGTGCCAGCAGCTTATTACAGGGACCTACTGGTGGCTACACCTTC
J gene: TRBJ1-2; clone size: few; D gene: .; V gene: TRBV5-1; CDR3 protein: CASSLALSRADGYTF; CDR3 DNA: TGCGCCAGCAGCTTGGCCTTGAGCAGGGCTGACGGCTACACCTTC
J gene: TRBJ2-3; clone size: .; D gene: TRBD1; V gene: TRBV6-4; CDR3 protein: CASSDARGTGSTDTQYF; CDR3 DNA: TGTGCCAGCAGTGACGCGAGAGGGACAGGGAGCACAGATACGCAGTATTTT
J gene: TRBJ1-2; clone size: .; D gene: .; V gene: TRBV27; CDR3 protein: CASSRSRGQGSVYGYTF; CDR3 DNA: TGTGCCAGCAGTAGATCCCGAGGCCAGGGGTCGGTCTATGGCTACACCTTC
J gene: TRBJ1-6; clone size: few; D gene: .; V gene: TRBV19; CDR3 protein: CASSIVAQLGANSPLHF; CDR3 DNA: TGTGCCAGTAGTATAGTAGCCCAACTGGGGGCTAATTCACCCCTCCACTTT
J gene: TRBJ2-2; clone size: few; D gene: .; V gene: TRBV6-5; CDR3 protein: CASHFRDTGELFF; CDR3 DNA: TGTGCCAGCCACTTCAGGGATACCGGGGAGCTGTTTTTT
J gene: TRBJ1-2; clone size: .; D gene: TRBD1; V gene: TRBV6-5; CDR3 protein: CASSYTGGRYGYTF; CDR3 DNA: TGTGCCAGCAGCTACACAGGGGGTCGCTATGGCTACACCTTC
J gene: TRBJ1-1; clone size: .; D gene: TRBD1; V gene: TRBV6-2/TRBV6-3; CDR3 protein: CASSYNQGAAEAFF; CDR3 DNA: TGTGCCAGCAGTTACAACCAGGGGGCCGCTGAAGCTTTCTTT
J gene: TRBJ1-2; clone size: .; D gene: TRBD1; V gene: TRBV9; CDR3 protein: CASSAGGSGGYTF; CDR3 DNA: TGTGCCAGCAGCGCAGGGGGCTCGGGAGGCTACACCTTC
J gene: TRBJ2-7; clone size: .; D gene: .; V gene: TRBV10-3; CDR3 protein: CAISEEDSYEQYF; CDR3 DNA: TGTGCCATCAGTGAAGAGGACTCCTACGAGCAGTACTTC
J gene: TRBJ2-7; clone size: .; D gene: .; V gene: TRBV27; CDR3 protein: CASSEINGYEQYF; CDR3 DNA: TGTGCCAGCAGCGAAATCAACGGGTACGAGCAGTACTTC
J gene: TRBJ2-7; clone size: few; D gene: .; V gene: TRBV27; CDR3 protein: CASSYGGRNGEQYF; CDR3 DNA: TGTGCCAGCAGTTACGGGGGGCGGAACGGCGAGCAGTACTTC
J gene: TRBJ1-1; clone size: .; D gene: .; V gene: TRBV7-2; CDR3 protein: CASSPGYRTEAFF; CDR3 DNA: TGTGCCAGCAGCCCAGGGTATAGGACTGAAGCTTTCTTT
J gene: TRBJ2-1; clone size: .; D gene: .; V gene: TRBV14; CDR3 protein: CASSHPGTSSMDEQFF; CDR3 DNA: TGTGCCAGCAGCCACCCGGGGACTTCGTCGATGGATGAGCAGTTCTTC
J gene: TRBJ2-3; clone size: .; D gene: .; V gene: TRBV11-2; CDR3 protein: CASSFWGQSTDTQYF; CDR3 DNA: TGTGCCAGCAGCTTTTGGGGACAAAGCACAGATACGCAGTATTTT
J gene: TRBJ1-5; clone size: many; D gene: .; V gene: TRBV28; CDR3 protein: CASSLFAGHRNQPQHF; CDR3 DNA: TGTGCCAGCAGTTTATTCGCCGGACACCGCAATCAGCCCCAGCATTTT
J gene: TRBJ2-7; clone size: .; D gene: TRBD1; V gene: TRBV19; CDR3 protein: CASSTAGTEGHEQYF; CDR3 DNA: TGTGCCAGTAGCACTGCCGGGACAGAGGGCCACGAGCAGTACTTC
J gene: TRBJ2-5; clone size: .; D gene: TRBD1; V gene: TRBV2; CDR3 protein: CASSLLTGGQETQYF; CDR3 DNA: TGTGCCAGCAGCCTCCTGACAGGGGGGCAAGAGACCCAGTACTTC
J gene: TRBJ2-3; clone size: once; D gene: .; V gene: TRBV21-1; CDR3 protein: CASSKPIGQRTDTQYF; CDR3 DNA: TGTGCCAGCAGCAAACCTATCGGACAGCGCACAGATACGCAGTATTTT
J gene: TRBJ1-1; clone size: .; D gene: .; V gene: TRBV7-2; CDR3 protein: CASSSRGGARDTEAFF; CDR3 DNA: TGTGCCAGCAGCTCGAGGGGGGGCGCGAGGGACACTGAAGCTTTCTTT
J gene: TRBJ2-5; clone size: .; D gene: .; V gene: TRBV5-1; CDR3 protein: CASSIGRGQETQYF; CDR3 DNA: TGCGCCAGCAGCATAGGGAGAGGGCAAGAGACCCAGTACTTC
J gene: TRBJ2-1; clone size: .; D gene: TRBD1; V gene: TRBV6-5; CDR3 protein: CASSPTGGSYNEQFF; CDR3 DNA: TGTGCCAGCAGTCCAACAGGGGGCTCCTACAATGAGCAGTTCTTC
J gene: TRBJ1-6; clone size: few; D gene: .; V gene: TRBV10-3; CDR3 protein: CAISRVSYNSPLHF; CDR3 DNA: TGTGCCATCAGTCGAGTCTCCTATAATTCACCCCTCCACTTT
J gene: TRBJ2-1; clone size: .; D gene: TRBD1; V gene: TRBV5-8; CDR3 protein: CASSGRTGYDEQFF; CDR3 DNA: TGTGCCAGCAGCGGTCGGACAGGGTACGATGAGCAGTTCTTC
J gene: TRBJ1-2; clone size: .; D gene: .; V gene: TRBV2; CDR3 protein: CASNEAYGYTF; CDR3 DNA: TGTGCCAGCAACGAGGCATATGGCTACACCTTC
J gene: TRBJ2-5; clone size: .; D gene: .; V gene: TRBV2; CDR3 protein: CASSEDRVHETQYF; CDR3 DNA: TGTGCCAGCAGTGAAGACAGGGTACACGAGACCCAGTACTTC
J gene: TRBJ1-2; clone size: .; D gene: TRBD1; V gene: TRBV9; CDR3 protein: CASSGGQGARDGYTF; CDR3 DNA: TGTGCCAGCAGCGGCGGACAGGGGGCGCGGGATGGCTACACCTTC
J gene: TRBJ1-2; clone size: many; D gene: TRBD1; V gene: TRBV4-1; CDR3 protein: CASSRSGTGRSSDGYTF; CDR3 DNA: TGCGCCAGCAGCCGCTCCGGGACAGGACGCAGCAGCGACGGCTACACCTTC
J gene: TRBJ2-3; clone size: .; D gene: TRBD2; V gene: TRBV2; CDR3 protein: CASRLAGGGNTQYF; CDR3 DNA: TGTGCCAGCAGGCTAGCGGGGGGCGGGAATACGCAGTATTTT
J gene: TRBJ1-2; clone size: once; D gene: .; V gene: TRBV30; CDR3 protein: CASRANYGYTF; CDR3 DNA: TGTGCCTCCCGGGCTAACTATGGCTACACCTTC
J gene: TRBJ1-1; clone size: .; D gene: .; V gene: TRBV5-4; CDR3 protein: CASSLDRKNTEAFF; CDR3 DNA: TGTGCCAGCAGCTTGGACAGGAAGAACACTGAAGCTTTCTTT
J gene: TRBJ2-7; clone size: .; D gene: TRBD2; V gene: TRBV28; CDR3 protein: CASSSLQRDATYEQYF; CDR3 DNA: TGTGCCAGCAGTTCCCTCCAGCGGGACGCGACCTACGAGCAGTACTTC
J gene: TRBJ1-4; clone size: .; D gene: .; V gene: TRBV7-8; CDR3 protein: CASSPPGRTNEKLFF; CDR3 DNA: TGTGCCAGCAGCCCCCCGGGGAGAACTAATGAAAAACTGTTTTTT
J gene: TRBJ1-1; clone size: .; D gene: .; V gene: TRBV28; CDR3 protein: CASSSGRWNTEAFF; CDR3 DNA: TGTGCCAGCAGCTCAGGGAGGTGGAACACTGAAGCTTTCTTT
J gene: TRBJ2-7; clone size: .; D gene: .; V gene: TRBV7-2; CDR3 protein: CASSTGPRSSYEQYF; CDR3 DNA: TGTGCCAGCAGCACCGGCCCAAGGAGCTCCTACGAGCAGTACTTC
J gene: TRBJ1-1; clone size: once; D gene: .; V gene: TRBV5-6; CDR3 protein: CASSVGRGAEAFF; CDR3 DNA: TGTGCCAGCAGCGTTGGCCGCGGCGCTGAAGCTTTCTTT
J gene: TRBJ1-6; clone size: .; D gene: TRBD1; V gene: TRBV27; CDR3 protein: CASSSADRNSPLHF; CDR3 DNA: TGTGCCAGCTCAAGTGCGGACAGGAATTCACCCCTCCACTTT
J gene: TRBJ2-1; clone size: once; D gene: TRBD2; V gene: TRBV7-9; CDR3 protein: CASSRRGSGLAGPNEQFF; CDR3 DNA: TGTGCCAGCAGCCGAAGGGGTTCGGGACTAGCGGGGCCCAATGAGCAGTTCTTC
J gene: TRBJ2-3; clone size: once; D gene: TRBD2; V gene: TRBV30; CDR3 protein: CAWSVPSGDTDTQYF; CDR3 DNA: TGTGCCTGGAGTGTACCTAGCGGGGACACAGATACGCAGTATTTT
J gene: TRBJ1-1; clone size: once; D gene: .; V gene: TRBV18; CDR3 protein: CASSGEGTPGAFF; CDR3 DNA: TGTGCCAGCTCCGGAGAGGGAACACCAGGAGCTTTCTTT
J gene: TRBJ1-6; clone size: .; D gene: TRBD1; V gene: TRBV7-2; CDR3 protein: CASSSGQAGVSPLHF; CDR3 DNA: TGTGCCAGCAGCTCGGGACAGGCGGGAGTTTCACCCCTCCACTTT
J gene: TRBJ1-2; clone size: few; D gene: .; V gene: TRBV15; CDR3 protein: CATSRDGPAGYTF; CDR3 DNA: TGTGCCACCAGCAGAGATGGGCCGGCTGGCTACACCTTC
J gene: TRBJ1-1; clone size: .; D gene: .; V gene: TRBV27; CDR3 protein: CASSFEGNTEAFF; CDR3 DNA: TGTGCCAGCAGTTTCGAGGGAAACACTGAAGCTTTCTTT
J gene: TRBJ2-1; clone size: once; D gene: .; V gene: TRBV5-8; CDR3 protein: CASSLVLSSSYNEQFF; CDR3 DNA: TGTGCCAGCAGCTTGGTCCTCTCGAGCTCCTACAATGAGCAGTTCTTC
J gene: TRBJ2-5; clone size: .; D gene: TRBD1; V gene: TRBV10-1; CDR3 protein: CASSANRGETQYF; CDR3 DNA: TGCGCCAGCAGTGCAAACAGGGGTGAGACCCAGTACTTC
J gene: TRBJ1-2; clone size: .; D gene: .; V gene: TRBV29-1; CDR3 protein: CSGGSRGYGYTF; CDR3 DNA: TGCAGCGGGGGGTCCAGGGGCTATGGCTACACCTTC
J gene: TRBJ1-1; clone size: few; D gene: .; V gene: TRBV14; CDR3 protein: CASSVQRQSEAFF; CDR3 DNA: TGTGCCAGCAGCGTCCAAAGACAGTCTGAAGCTTTCTTT